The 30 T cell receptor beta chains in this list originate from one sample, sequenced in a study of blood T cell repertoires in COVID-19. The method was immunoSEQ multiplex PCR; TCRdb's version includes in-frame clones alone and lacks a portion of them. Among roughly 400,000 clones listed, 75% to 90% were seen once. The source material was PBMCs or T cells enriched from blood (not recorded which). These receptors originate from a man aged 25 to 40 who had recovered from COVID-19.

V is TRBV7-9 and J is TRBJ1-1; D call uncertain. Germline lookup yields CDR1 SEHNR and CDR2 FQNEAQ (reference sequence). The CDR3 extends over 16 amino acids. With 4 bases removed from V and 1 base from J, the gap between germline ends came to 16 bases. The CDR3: CASSSTGWEGNTEAFF. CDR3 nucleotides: TGTGCCAGCAGCTCAACGGGGTGGGAAGGGAACACTGAAGCTTTCTTT.

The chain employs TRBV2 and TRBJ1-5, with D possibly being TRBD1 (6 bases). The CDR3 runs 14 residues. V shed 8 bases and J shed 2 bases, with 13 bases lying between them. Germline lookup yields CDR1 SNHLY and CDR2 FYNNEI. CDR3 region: CASGRTDGNQPQHF. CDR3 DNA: TGTGCCAGCGGACGGACAGATGGCAATCAGCCCCAGCATTTT.

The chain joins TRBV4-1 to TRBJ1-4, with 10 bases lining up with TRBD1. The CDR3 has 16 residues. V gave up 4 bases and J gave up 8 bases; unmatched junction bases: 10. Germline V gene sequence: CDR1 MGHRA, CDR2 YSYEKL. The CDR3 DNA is TGCGCCAGCAGCCCTCGGACGGGGACAGGGGACGAAAAACTGTTTTTT. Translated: CASSPRTGTGDEKLFF.

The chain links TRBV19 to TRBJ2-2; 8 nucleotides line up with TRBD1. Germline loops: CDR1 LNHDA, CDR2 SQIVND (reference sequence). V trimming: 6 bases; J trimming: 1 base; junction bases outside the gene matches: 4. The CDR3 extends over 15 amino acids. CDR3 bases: TGTGCCAGTAGACCGGGACAGGAGAACACCGGGGAGCTGTTTTTT. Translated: CASRPGQENTGELFF. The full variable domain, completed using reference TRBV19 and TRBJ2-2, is DGGITQSPKYLFRKEGQNVTLSCEQNLNHDAMYWYRQDPGQGLRLIYYSQIVNDFQKGDIAEGYSVSREKKESFPLTVTSAQKNPTAFYLCASRPGQENTGELFFGEGSRLTVL.

CDR3 protein: CASSMLGMTSGGTDTQYF. In DNA form, the CDR3 reads TGTGCCAGTAGTATGCTAGGGATGACTAGCGGGGGCACAGATACGCAGTATTTT. The gene calls are TRBV19 and TRBJ2-3; 11 bases fit TRBD2. The CDR3 extends over 18 amino acids. With 3 bases clipped from V and 1 base from J, the junction kept 9 bases outside the gene matches. In germline, CDR1 is LNHDA, CDR2 SQIVND (reference sequence).

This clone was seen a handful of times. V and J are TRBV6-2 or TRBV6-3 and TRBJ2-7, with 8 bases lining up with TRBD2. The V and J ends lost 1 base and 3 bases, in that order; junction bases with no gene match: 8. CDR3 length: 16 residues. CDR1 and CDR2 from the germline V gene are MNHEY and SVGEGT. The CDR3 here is CASSYFQAREGYEQYF. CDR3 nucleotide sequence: TGTGCCAGCAGTTACTTTCAGGCCCGGGAGGGCTACGAGCAGTACTTC.

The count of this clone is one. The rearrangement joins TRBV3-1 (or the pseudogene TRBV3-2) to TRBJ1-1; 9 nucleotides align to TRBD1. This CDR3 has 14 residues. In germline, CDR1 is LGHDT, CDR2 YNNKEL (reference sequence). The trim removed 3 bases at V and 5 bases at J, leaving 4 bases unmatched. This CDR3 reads CASSQIQGATEAFF. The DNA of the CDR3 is TGTGCCAGCAGCCAGATACAGGGGGCGACTGAAGCTTTCTTT.

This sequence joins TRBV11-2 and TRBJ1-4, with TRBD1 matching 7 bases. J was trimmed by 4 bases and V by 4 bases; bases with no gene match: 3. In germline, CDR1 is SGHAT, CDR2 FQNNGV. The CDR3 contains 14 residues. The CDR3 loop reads CASSSTGFNEKLFF. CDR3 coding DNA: TGTGCCAGCAGCTCGACAGGGTTTAATGAAAAACTGTTTTTT.

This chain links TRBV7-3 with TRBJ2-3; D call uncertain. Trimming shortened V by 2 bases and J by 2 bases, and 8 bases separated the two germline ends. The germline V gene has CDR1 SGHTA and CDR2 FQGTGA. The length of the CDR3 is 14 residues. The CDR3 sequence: CASSLEAATDTQYF. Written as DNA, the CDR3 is TGTGCCAGCAGCTTAGAGGCGGCCACAGATACGCAGTATTTT.

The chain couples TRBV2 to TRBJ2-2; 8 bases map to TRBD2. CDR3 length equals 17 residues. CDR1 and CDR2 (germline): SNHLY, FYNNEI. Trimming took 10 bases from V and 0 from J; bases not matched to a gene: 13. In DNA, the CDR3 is TGTGCCATCCGTGCGAGTAGTAGCGGGACGAACACCGGGGAGCTGTTTTTT. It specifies CAIRASSSGTNTGELFF. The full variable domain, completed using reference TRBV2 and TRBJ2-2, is EPEVTQTPSHQVTQMGQEVILRCVPISNHLYFYWYRQILGQKVEFLVSFYNNEISEKSEIFDDQFSVERPDGSNFTLKIRSTKLEDSAMYFCAIRASSSGTNTGELFFGEGSRLTVL.

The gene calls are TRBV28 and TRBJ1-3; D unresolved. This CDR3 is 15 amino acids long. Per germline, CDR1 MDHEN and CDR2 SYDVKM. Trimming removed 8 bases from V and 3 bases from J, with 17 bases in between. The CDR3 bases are TGTGCCAGCTCTTACACGGGGAAGGGTGGAAACACCATATATTTT. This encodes CASSYTGKGGNTIYF.

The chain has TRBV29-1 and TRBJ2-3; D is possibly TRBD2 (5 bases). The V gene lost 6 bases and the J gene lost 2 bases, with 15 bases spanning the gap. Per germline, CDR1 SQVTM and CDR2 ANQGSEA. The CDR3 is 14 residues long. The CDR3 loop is CSVRTQMNTDTQYF. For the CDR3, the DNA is TGCAGCGTCCGGACTCAAATGAACACAGATACGCAGTATTTT.

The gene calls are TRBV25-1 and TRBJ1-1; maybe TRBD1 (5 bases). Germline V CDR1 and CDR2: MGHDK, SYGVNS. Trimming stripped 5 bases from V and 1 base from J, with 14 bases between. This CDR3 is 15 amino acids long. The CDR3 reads CASSPGGAPNTEAFF. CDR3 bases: TGTGCCAGCAGTCCCGGCGGGGCTCCGAACACTGAAGCTTTCTTT.

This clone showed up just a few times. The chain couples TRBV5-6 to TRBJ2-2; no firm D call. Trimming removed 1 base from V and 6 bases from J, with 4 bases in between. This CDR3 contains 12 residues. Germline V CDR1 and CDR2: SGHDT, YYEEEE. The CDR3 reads CASSLPAGELFF. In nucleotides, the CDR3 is TGTGCCAGCAGCTTGCCCGCCGGGGAGCTGTTTTTT.

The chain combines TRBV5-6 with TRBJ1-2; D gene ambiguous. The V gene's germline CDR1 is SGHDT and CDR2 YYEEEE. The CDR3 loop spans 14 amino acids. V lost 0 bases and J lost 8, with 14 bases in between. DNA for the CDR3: TGTGCCAGCAGCTTGGGAAGGCCCGGGATAGGCTACACCTTC. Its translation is CASSLGRPGIGYTF.

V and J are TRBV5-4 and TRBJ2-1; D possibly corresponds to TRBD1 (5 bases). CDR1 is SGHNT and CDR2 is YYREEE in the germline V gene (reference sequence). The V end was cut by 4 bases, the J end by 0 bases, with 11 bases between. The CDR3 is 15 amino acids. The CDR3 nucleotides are TGTGCCAGCAGCGACAGCAGAGCCTCCTACAATGAGCAGTTCTTC. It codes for CASSDSRASYNEQFF.

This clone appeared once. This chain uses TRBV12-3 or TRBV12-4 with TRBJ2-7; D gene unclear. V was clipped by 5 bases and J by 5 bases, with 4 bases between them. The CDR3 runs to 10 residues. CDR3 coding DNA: TGTGCCAGCAGTCTCCACGAGCAGTACTTC. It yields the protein CASSLHEQYF.

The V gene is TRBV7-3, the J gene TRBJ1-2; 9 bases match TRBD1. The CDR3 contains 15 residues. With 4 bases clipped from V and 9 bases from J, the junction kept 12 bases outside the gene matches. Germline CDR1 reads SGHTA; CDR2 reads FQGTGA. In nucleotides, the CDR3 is TGTGCCAGCAGCTCGGGACAGGGTGCAGGGGTGAGCTACACCTTC. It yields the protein CASSSGQGAGVSYTF.

CDR3 bases: TGTGCCAGCACCGGACAGGGAAATGAGCAGTTCTTC. It translates to CASTGQGNEQFF. J is TRBJ2-1 and V is TRBV2, with TRBD1 identical over 8 bases. Looked up from germline, CDR1 is SNHLY and CDR2 is FYNNEI. The CDR3 spans 12 residues. Trimming removed 7 bases from V and 7 bases from J; junction bases left unmatched: 3.

In DNA form, the CDR3 reads TGTGCCAGCAGCTTCAGGTACGAGCAGTACTTC. Translated: CASSFRYEQYF. V gene TRBV11-2 combines with J gene TRBJ2-7; D not certain. From germline, CDR1 is SGHAT and CDR2 FQNNGV. V lost 3 bases and J 4 bases, leaving 4 bases between the germline ends. The CDR3 sequence is 11 residues long.

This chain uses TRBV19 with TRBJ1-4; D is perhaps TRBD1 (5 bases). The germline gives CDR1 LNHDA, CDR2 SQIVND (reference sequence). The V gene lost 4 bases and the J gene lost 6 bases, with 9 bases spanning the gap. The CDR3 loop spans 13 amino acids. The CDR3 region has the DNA TGTGCCAGTAGTAGCAGGGATTATGAAAAACTGTTTTTT. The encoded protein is CASSSRDYEKLFF.

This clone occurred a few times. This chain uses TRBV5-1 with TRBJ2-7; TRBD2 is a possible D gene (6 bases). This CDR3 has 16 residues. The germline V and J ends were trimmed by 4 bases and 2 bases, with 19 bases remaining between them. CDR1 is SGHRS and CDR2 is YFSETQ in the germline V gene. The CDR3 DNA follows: TGCGCCAGCAGCCTCCTTGGGGGAGGCCCCGCCTACGAGCAGTACTTC. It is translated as CASSLLGGGPAYEQYF.

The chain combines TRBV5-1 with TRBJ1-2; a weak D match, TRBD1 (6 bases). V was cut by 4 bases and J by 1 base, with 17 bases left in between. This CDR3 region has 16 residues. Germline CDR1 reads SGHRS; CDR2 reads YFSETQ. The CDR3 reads CASSPDQGSDNYGYTF. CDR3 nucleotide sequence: TGCGCCAGCAGCCCGGATCAGGGGTCGGATAACTATGGCTACACCTTC.

The CDR3 region is CASSSSVQGKVLGIGANVLTF. The CDR3 DNA sequence: TGTGCCAGCAGTTCATCCGTACAGGGCAAAGTACTGGGGATTGGGGCCAACGTCCTGACTTTC. The V gene is TRBV28, the J gene TRBJ2-6, with D perhaps TRBD1 (6 bases). Germline V lookup: CDR1 MDHEN, CDR2 SYDVKM. CDR3 length equals 21 residues. Trimming pared 4 bases from V and 3 bases from J, leaving 28 bases between.

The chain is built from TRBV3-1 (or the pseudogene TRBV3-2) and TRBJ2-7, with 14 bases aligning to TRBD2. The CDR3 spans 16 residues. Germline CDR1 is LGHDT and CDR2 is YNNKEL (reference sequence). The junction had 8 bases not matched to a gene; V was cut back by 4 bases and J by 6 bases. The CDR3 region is CASSRSSGLAGGEQYF. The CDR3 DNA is TGTGCCAGCAGCCGATCATCCGGACTAGCGGGAGGCGAGCAGTACTTC.

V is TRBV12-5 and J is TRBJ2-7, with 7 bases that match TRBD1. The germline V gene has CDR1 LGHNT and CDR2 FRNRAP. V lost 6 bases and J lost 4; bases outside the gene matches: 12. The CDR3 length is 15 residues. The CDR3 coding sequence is TGTGCTAGTGGCACAACCAACAGGGGTAGGTACGAGCAGTACTTC. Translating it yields CASGTTNRGRYEQYF.

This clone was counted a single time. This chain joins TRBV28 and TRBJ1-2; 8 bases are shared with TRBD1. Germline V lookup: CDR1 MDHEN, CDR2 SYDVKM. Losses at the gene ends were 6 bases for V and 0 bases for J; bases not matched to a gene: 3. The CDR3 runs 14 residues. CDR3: CASRTGVPNYGYTF. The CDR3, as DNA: TGTGCCAGCAGGACAGGGGTCCCTAACTATGGCTACACCTTC.

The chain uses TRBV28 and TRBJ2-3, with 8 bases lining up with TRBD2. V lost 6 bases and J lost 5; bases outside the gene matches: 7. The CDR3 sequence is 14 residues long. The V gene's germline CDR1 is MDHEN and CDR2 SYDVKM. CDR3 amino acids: CASSSGSPGDTQYF. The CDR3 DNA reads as TGTGCCAGCAGCAGCGGGAGTCCCGGAGATACGCAGTATTTT.

The CDR3, as DNA: TGCGCCAGCAGCTTCGACAGGGTGAATGGCTACACCTTC. Protein sequence: CASSFDRVNGYTF. The rearrangement joins TRBV5-1 to TRBJ1-2, with 7 bases fitting TRBD1. The V gene's germline CDR1 is SGHRS and CDR2 YFSETQ. The CDR3 is 13 amino acids. After removal of 2 bases from V and 6 bases from J, the junction contained 4 bases not matched to a gene. Drawing the rest from reference TRBV5-1 and TRBJ1-2, the complete variable domain is KAGVTQTPRYLIKTRGQQVTLSCSPISGHRSVSWYQQTPGQGLQFLFEYFSETQRNKGNFPGRFSGRQFSNSRSEMNVSTLELGDSALYLCASSFDRVNGYTFGSGTRLTVV.

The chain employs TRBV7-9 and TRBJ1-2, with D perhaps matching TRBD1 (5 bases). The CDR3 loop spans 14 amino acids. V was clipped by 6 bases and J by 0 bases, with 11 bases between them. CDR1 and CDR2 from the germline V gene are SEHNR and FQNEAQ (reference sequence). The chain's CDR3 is CASRTLTANYGYTF. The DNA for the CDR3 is TGTGCCAGCAGGACACTGACAGCTAACTATGGCTACACCTTC.